This is a list of T cell receptor beta chains from one sample in a study of blood T cell repertoires in COVID-19. The method was immunoSEQ multiplex PCR; TCRdb's version includes in-frame clones alone and lacks a portion of them. The sample lists about 210,000 clones, almost 90% seen once, with around 1.4% in the top ten. The sequenced material came from peripheral blood. The receptors shown here come from a man between 18 and 29 years old with active or convalescent COVID-19. Each CDR3 is given with its conserved first and last residue. Each record gives: V gene, D gene, J gene, CDR3 protein. D genes are given only for firm matches.

TRBV24-1	TRBD2	TRBJ2-7	CATSDSRTSGTYEQYF
TRBV7-6	TRBD2	TRBJ2-3	CASSSGTSGRADTQYF
TRBV27	TRBD2	TRBJ2-1	CASSYRPLASGSQNEQFF
TRBV7-2	NA	TRBJ1-3	CASSLGRAGNTIYF
TRBV9	NA	TRBJ1-2	CASSVGGDGYTF
TRBV28	TRBD2	TRBJ2-3	CASSTGGGGTDTQYF
TRBV19	NA	TRBJ1-2	CASKSTGAIRNYGYTF
TRBV27	NA	TRBJ1-2	CASSLSIAGADYGYTF
TRBV27	TRBD2	TRBJ2-7	CASAMTSGTSYEQYF
TRBV27	TRBD2	TRBJ2-2	CASLGLAGALNTGELFF
TRBV24-1	TRBD1	TRBJ1-2	CATSDSHRGYGYTF
TRBV7-9	TRBD2	TRBJ2-7	CASSLARLAGASYEQYF
TRBV7-2	NA	TRBJ1-2	CASSLGPGRTDNSNYGYTF
TRBV27	NA	TRBJ1-4	CASSSWHANEKLFF
TRBV18	NA	TRBJ1-5	CASSPIGSNQPQHF
TRBV12-3/TRBV12-4	NA	TRBJ1-4	CASRGATNEKLFF
TRBV10-3	TRBD2	TRBJ2-7	CAISGTSGRVEQYF
TRBV7-9	NA	TRBJ2-7	CASRHRTPTYEQYF
TRBV18	NA	TRBJ2-3	CASSPPQFLDTQYF
TRBV19	TRBD2	TRBJ2-2	CASSYIGTSPGELFF
TRBV7-8	TRBD2	TRBJ2-2	CASGLAVNTGELFF
TRBV7-9	NA	TRBJ2-7	CASSLVQNEQYF
TRBV2	NA	TRBJ2-2	CASTKELSENTGELFF
TRBV14	NA	TRBJ2-7	CASSQGDKPYEQYF
TRBV28	NA	TRBJ1-5	CASSLFGLSQPQHF
TRBV6-5	NA	TRBJ1-2	CASSYSREGGYTF